The present TCR beta chain was sequenced within a study of shared clonotypes between healthy human individuals. CD45RO-negative, CCR7-positively selected cells formed the naive CD8 fraction, excluding terminally differentiated effector memory CD45RA+ cells. Germline V lookup: CDR1 SEHNR, CDR2 FQNEAQ (reference sequence). The CDR3 has 13 amino acids. V dropped 2 bases and J dropped 3 bases, with 8 bases sitting between them. Findings and caveats of the study: What limited the represented genetic and exposure-history diversity was the small number of donors.

Regarding this clone: Antigen unknown.

In the source study's methods: Filtering differed, since immunoSEQ gave only junction sequences and no quality scores. TCRdb's copy holds only in-frame clones and misses some; the assay was immunoSEQ multiplex PCR. D and trimming come from the DNA, and the V and J calls and clone size come from that table. Here the sample spans about 2.2 million clones, over 85% being singletons. The sequencing sample was made of naive CD8+ T cells from PBMCs. The sequence came from a man between 18 and 29 years old in good health. Some clones in this sample may be carry-over from other donors' samples. The V gene is TRBV7-9, the J gene TRBJ2-7; D might be TRBD1 (5 bases). The CDR3 is CASSLPGYYEQYF. In nucleotides, the CDR3 is TGTGCCAGCAGCTTACCAGGGTACTACGAGCAGTACTTC.